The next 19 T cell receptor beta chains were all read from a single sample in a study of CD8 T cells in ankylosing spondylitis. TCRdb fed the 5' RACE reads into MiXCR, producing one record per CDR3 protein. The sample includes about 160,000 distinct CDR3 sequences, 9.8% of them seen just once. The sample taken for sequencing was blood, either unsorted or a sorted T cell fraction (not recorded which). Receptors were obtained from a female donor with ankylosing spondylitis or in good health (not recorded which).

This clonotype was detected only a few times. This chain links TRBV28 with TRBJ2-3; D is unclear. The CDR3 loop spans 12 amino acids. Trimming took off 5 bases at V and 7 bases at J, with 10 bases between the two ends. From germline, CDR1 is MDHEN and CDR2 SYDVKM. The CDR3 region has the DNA TGTGCCAGCAGTCAAGGGTCGTATACGCAGTATTTT. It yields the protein CASSQGSYTQYF. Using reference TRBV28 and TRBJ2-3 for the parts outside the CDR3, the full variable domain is DVKVTQSSRYLVKRTGEKVFLECVQDMDHENMFWYRQDPGLGLRLIYFSYDVKMKEKGDIPEGYSVSREKKERFSLILESASTNQTSMYLCASSQGSYTQYFGPGTRLTVL.

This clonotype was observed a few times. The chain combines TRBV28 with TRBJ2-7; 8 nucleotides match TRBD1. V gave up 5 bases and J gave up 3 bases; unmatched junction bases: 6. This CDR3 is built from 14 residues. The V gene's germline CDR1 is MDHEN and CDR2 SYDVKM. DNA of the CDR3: TGTGCCAGCAGTGCCGGGACAGGCCGCTACGAGCAGTACTTC. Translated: CASSAGTGRYEQYF. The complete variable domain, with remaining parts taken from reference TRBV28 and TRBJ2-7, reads DVKVTQSSRYLVKRTGEKVFLECVQDMDHENMFWYRQDPGLGLRLIYFSYDVKMKEKGDIPEGYSVSREKKERFSLILESASTNQTSMYLCASSAGTGRYEQYFGPGTRLTVT.

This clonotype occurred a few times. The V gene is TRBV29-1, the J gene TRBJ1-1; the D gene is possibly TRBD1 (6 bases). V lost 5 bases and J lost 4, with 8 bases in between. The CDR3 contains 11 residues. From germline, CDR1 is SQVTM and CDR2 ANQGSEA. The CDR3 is CSVTGRTEAFF. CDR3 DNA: TGCAGCGTTACAGGGCGCACTGAAGCTTTCTTT.

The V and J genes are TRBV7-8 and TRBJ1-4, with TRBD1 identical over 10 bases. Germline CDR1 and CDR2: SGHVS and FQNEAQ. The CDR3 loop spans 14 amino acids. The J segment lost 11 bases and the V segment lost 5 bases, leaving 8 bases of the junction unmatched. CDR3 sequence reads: CASSPSGTGVKLFF. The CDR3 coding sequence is TGTGCCAGCAGCCCATCCGGGACAGGGGTCAAACTGTTTTTT.

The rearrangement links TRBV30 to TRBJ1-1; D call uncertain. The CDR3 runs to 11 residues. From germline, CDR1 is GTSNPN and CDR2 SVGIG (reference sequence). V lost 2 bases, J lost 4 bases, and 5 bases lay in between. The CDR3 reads CAWSRPTEAFF. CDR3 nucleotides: TGTGCCTGGAGTCGGCCCACTGAAGCTTTCTTT.

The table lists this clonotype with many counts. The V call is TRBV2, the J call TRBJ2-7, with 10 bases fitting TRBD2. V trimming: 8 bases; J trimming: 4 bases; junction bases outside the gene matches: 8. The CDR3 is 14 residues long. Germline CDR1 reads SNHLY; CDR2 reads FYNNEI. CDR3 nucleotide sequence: TGTGCCAGCTCGCGAGCGGGAGGGCGATACGAGCAGTACTTC. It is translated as CASSRAGGRYEQYF.

The CDR3 DNA is TGTGCCAGCAGTTACGACAGACGAGAGACTGGGGCCAACGTCCTGACTTTC. This encodes CASSYDRRETGANVLTF. V and J are TRBV6-5 and TRBJ2-6, with D maybe TRBD1 (5 bases). This CDR3 spans 17 amino acids. Germline CDR1 MNHEY, CDR2 SVGAGI. Trimming stripped 2 bases from V and 2 bases from J, with 13 bases between.

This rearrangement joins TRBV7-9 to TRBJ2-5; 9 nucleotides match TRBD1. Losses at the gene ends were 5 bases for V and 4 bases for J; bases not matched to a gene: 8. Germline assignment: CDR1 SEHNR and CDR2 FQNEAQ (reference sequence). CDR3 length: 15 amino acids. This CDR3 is CASSLRQGVGETQYF. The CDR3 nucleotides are TGTGCCAGCAGCCTCCGACAGGGGGTGGGAGAGACCCAGTACTTC.

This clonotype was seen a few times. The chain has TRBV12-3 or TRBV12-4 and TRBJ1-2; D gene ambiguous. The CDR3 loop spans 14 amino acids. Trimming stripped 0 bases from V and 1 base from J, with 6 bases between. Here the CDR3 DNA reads TGTGCCAGCAGTTTAGCGCGGGTTAACTATGGCTACACCTTC. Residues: CASSLARVNYGYTF.

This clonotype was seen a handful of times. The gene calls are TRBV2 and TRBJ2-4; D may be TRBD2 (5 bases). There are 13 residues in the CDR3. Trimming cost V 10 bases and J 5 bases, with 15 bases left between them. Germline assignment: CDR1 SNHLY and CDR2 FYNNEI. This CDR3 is CATNPGKENIQYF. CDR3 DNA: TGTGCCACCAATCCCGGGAAGGAAAACATTCAGTACTTC. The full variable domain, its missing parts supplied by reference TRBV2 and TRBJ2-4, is EPEVTQTPSHQVTQMGQEVILRCVPISNHLYFYWYRQILGQKVEFLVSFYNNEISEKSEIFDDQFSVERPDGSNFTLKIRSTKLEDSAMYFCATNPGKENIQYFGAGTRLSVL.

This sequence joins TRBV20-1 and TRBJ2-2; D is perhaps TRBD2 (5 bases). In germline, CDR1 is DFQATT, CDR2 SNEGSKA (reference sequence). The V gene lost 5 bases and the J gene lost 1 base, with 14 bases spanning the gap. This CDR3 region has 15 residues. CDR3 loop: CSASPDWRNTGELFF. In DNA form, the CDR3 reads TGCAGTGCTTCTCCGGACTGGAGGAACACCGGGGAGCTGTTTTTT.

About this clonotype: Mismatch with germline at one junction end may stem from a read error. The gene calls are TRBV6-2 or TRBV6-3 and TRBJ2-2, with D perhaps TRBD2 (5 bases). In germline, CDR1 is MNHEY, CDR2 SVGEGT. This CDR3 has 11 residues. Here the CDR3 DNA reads TGTGCCAGCAGTTTCCTCGGGGAGCTGTCTTTT. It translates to CASSFLGELSF.

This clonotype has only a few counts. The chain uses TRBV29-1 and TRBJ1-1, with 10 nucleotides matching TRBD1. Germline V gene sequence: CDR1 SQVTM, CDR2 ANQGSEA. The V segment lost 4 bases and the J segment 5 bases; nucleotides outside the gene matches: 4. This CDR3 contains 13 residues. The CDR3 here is CSVGTGGFTEAFF. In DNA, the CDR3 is TGCAGCGTTGGGACAGGGGGTTTTACTGAAGCTTTCTTT.

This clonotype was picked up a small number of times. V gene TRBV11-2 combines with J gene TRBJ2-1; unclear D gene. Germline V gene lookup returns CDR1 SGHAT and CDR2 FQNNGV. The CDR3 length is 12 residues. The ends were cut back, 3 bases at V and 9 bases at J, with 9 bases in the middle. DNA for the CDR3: TGTGCCAGCAGCTTCGGGCGGATTGAGCAGTTCTTC. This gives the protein CASSFGRIEQFF. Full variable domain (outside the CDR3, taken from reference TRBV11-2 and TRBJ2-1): EAGVAQSPRYKIIEKRQSVAFWCNPISGHATLYWYQQILGQGPKLLIQFQNNGVVDDSQLPKDRFSAERLKGVDSTLKIQPAKLEDSAVYLCASSFGRIEQFFGPGTRLTVL.

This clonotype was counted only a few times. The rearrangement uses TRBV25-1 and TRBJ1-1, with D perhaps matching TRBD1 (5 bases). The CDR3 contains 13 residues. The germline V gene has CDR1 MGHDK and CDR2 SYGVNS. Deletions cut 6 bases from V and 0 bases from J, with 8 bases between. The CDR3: CASRQALNTEAFF. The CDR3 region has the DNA TGTGCCAGCAGACAGGCGCTGAACACTGAAGCTTTCTTT.

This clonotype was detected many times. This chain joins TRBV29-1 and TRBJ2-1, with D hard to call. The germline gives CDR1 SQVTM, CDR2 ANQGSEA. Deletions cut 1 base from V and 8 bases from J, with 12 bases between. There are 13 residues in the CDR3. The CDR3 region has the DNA TGCAGCGTTGAAGGTCAGCTAGGCTATGAGCAGTTCTTC. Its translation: CSVEGQLGYEQFF.

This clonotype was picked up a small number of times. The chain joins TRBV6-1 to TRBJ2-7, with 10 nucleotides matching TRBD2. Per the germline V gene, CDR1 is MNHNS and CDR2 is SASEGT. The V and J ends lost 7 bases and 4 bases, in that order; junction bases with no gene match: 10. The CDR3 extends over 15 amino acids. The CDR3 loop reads CASTELAGEGYEQYF. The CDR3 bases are TGTGCCAGCACCGAGCTAGCGGGAGAAGGGTACGAGCAGTACTTC.

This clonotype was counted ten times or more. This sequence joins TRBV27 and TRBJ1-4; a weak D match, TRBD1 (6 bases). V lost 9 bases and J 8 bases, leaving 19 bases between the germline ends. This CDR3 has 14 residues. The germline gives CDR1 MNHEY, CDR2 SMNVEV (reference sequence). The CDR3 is CASPSQGDYEKLFF. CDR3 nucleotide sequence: TGTGCCAGTCCCTCACAGGGTGATTACGAAAAACTGTTTTTT. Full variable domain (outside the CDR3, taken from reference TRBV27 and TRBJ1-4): EAQVTQNPRYLITVTGKKLTVTCSQNMNHEYMSWYRQDPGLGLRQIYYSMNVEVTDKGDVPEGYKVSRKEKRNFPLILESPSPNQTSLYFCASPSQGDYEKLFFGSGTQLSVL.

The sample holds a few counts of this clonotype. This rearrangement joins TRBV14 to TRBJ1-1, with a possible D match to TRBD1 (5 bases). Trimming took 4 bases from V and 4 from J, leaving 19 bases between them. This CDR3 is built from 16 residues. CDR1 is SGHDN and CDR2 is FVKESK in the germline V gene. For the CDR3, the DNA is TGTGCCAGCAGCCTAATCGCGGGACTTTCTGCCACTGAAGCTTTCTTT. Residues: CASSLIAGLSATEAFF.